Reported below is one TCR beta chain. The TEMRA cells underwent FACS enrichment, while the CD8+ and CD4+ T cells underwent negative isolation. This sample stems from a study of CD8 T cells in Susac syndrome. An amount of RNA that ranged from about 0.45 to 1 ug was reverse transcribed with random hexamers. immunoSEQ multiplex PCR amplified TCR beta CDR3 across 54 Vbeta, 13 Jbeta. TCRdb re-called the immunoSEQ multiplex PCR reads through MiXCR, storing one row per CDR3 protein. The sample has about 150,000 distinct CDR3 sequences; less than 97% are singletons. The TCR comes from a human donor with multiple sclerosis. Sequenced input: CD8+ T cells from PBMCs.

The CDR3 DNA is TGTGCCAGCAGTGACTTGGGGGGGGAAGAGACCCAGTACTTC. Its translation is CASSDLGGEETQYF. The rearrangement uses TRBV25-1 and TRBJ2-5, with TRBD2 matching 7 bases. This CDR3 has 14 amino acids. J lost 3 bases, V lost 3 bases, and 4 bases had no gene match. CDR1 is MGHDK and CDR2 is SYGVNS in the germline V gene.